This T cell receptor (beta chain) was captured by sequencing in a study of blood T cell repertoires in COVID-19. Study-level background: The United States, Italy and Spain were the sources of the acute and convalescent COVID-19 samples.

Generated by immunoSEQ multiplex PCR, the TCRdb table keeps only in-frame clones and is missing some. The table lists 300,000 to 450,000 clones, roughly 90% of them singletons. Trimming removed 1 base from V and 5 bases from J, with 9 bases in between. The germline V gene encodes CDR1 MGHRA and CDR2 YSYEKL. The CDR3 contains 14 residues. The rearrangement links TRBV4-1 to TRBJ2-1; D remains unclear. Sequencing was performed on peripheral blood. The TCR originated in a woman aged 25 to 45 with COVID-19, enrolled during active disease. DNA for the CDR3: TGCGCCAGCAGCCAAGTCGAGAACGACAATGAGCAGTTCTTC. Residues: CASSQVENDNEQFF.